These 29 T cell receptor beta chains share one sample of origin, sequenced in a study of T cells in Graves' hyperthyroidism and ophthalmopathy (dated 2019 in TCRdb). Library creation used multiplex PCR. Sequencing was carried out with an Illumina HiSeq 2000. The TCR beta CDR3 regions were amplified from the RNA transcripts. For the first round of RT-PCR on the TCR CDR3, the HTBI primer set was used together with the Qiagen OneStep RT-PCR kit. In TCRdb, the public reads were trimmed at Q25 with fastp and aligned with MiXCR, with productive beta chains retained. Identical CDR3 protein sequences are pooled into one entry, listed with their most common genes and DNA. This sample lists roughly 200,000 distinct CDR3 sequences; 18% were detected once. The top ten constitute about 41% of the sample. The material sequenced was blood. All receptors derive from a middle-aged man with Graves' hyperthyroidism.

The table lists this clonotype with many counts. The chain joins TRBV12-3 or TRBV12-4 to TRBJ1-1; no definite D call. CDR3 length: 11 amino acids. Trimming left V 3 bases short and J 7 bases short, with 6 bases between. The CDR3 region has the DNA TGTGCCAGCAGTTTTACGGATGAAGCTTTCTTT. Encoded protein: CASSFTDEAFF.

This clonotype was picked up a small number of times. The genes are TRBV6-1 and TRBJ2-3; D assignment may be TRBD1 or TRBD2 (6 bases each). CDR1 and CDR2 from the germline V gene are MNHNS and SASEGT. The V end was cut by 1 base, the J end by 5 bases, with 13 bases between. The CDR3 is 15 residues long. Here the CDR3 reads CASSEGSGALDTQYF. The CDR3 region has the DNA TGTGCCAGCAGTGAAGGGTCGGGGGCTCTAGATACGCAGTATTTT.

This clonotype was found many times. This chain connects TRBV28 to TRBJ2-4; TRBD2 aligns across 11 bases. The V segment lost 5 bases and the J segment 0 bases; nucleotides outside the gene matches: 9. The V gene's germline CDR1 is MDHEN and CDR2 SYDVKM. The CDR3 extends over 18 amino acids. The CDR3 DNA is TGTGCCAGCAGTATGGGACTAGCGGTGCTCCTAGCCAAAAACATTCAGTACTTC. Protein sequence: CASSMGLAVLLAKNIQYF.

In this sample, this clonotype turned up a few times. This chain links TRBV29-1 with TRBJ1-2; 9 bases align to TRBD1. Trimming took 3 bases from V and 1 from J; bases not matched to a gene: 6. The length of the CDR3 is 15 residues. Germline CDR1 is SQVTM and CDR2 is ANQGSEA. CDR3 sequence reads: CSVEGPGQGNYGYTF. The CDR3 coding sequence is TGCAGCGTTGAGGGGCCGGGACAGGGTAACTATGGCTACACCTTC.

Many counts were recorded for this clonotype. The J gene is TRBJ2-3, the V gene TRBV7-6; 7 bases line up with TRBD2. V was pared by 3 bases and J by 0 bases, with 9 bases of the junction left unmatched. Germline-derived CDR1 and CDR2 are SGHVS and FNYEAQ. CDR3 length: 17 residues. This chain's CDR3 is CASSLTIAGSSTDTQYF. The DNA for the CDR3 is TGTGCCAGCAGCTTGACCATAGCGGGCTCAAGCACAGATACGCAGTATTTT.

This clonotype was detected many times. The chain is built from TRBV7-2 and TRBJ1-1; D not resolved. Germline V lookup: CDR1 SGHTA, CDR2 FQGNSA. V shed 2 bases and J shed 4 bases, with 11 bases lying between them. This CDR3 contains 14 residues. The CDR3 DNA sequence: TGTGCCAGCAGCTTATTCGGGAGAGGCACTGAAGCTTTCTTT. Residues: CASSLFGRGTEAFF.

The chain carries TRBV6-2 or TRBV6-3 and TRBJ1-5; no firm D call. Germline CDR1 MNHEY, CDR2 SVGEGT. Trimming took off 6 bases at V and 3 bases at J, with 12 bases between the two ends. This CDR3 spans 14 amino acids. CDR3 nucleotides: TGTGCCAGCAGCAGAATCGCTCTCAATCAGCCCCAGCATTTT. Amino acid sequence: CASSRIALNQPQHF.

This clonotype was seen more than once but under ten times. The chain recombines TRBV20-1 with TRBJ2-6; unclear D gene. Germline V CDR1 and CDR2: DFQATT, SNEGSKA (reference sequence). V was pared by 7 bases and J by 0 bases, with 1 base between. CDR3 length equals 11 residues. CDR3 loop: CSGSGANVLTF. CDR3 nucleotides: TGCAGTGGCTCTGGGGCCAACGTCCTGACTTTC.

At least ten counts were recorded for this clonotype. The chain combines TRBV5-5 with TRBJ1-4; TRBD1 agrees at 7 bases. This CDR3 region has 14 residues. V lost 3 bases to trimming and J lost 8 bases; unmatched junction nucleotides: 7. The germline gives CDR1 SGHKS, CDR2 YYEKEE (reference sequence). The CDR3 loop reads CASSSWTGSEKLFF. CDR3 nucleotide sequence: TGTGCCAGCAGCTCCTGGACAGGATCCGAAAAACTGTTTTTT.

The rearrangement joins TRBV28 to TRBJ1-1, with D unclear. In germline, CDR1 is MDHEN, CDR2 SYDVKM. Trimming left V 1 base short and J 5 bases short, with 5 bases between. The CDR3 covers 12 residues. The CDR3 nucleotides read TGTGCCAGCAGTTTATTCTGGACTGAAGCTTTCTTT. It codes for CASSLFWTEAFF.

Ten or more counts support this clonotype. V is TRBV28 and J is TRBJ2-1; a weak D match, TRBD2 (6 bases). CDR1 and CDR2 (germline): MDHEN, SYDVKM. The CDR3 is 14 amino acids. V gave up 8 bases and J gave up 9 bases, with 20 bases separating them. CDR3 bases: TGTGCCAGCGGGGGGTGGGCGGAGACGTCTGAGCAGTTCTTC. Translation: CASGGWAETSEQFF.

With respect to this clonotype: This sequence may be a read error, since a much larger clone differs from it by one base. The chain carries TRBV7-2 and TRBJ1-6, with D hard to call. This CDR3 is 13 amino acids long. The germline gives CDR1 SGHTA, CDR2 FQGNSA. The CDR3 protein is CVSSLRLESPLHF. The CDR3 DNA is TGTGTCAGCAGCTTACGGTTAGAGTCACCCCTCCACTTT.

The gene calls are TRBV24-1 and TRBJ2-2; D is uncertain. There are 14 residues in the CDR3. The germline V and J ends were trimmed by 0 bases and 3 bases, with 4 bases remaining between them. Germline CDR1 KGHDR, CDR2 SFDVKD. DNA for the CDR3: TGTGCCACCAGTGATTTGAGACACACCGGGGAGCTGTTTTTT. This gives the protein CATSDLRHTGELFF.

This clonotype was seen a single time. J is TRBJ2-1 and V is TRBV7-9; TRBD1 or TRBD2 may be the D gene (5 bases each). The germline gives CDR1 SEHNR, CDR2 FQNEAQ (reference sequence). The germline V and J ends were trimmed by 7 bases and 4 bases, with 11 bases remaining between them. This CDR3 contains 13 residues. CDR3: CASTLAGYNEQFF. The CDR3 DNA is TGTGCCAGCACCCTAGCAGGGTACAATGAGCAGTTCTTC.

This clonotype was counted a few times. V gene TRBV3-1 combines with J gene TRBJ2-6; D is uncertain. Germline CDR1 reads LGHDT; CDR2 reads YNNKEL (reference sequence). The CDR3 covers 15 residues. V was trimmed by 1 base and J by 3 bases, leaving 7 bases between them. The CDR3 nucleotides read TGTGCCAGCAGCCAAGTGGCGAATGGGGCCAACGTCCTGACTTTC. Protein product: CASSQVANGANVLTF.

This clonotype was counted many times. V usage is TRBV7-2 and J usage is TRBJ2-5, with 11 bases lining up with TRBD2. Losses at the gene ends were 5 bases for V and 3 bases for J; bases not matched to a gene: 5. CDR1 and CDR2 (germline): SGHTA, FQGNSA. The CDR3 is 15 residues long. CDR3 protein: CASSQNSGGEETQYF. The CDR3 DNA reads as TGTGCCAGCAGCCAAAATAGCGGGGGGGAAGAGACCCAGTACTTC.

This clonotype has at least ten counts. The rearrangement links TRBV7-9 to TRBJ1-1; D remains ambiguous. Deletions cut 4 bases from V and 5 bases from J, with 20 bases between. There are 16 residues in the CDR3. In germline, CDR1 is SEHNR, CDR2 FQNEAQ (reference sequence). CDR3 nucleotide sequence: TGTGCCAGCAGCTCATTAGTTAGCTCCCGTGGGACTGAAGCTTTCTTT. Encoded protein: CASSSLVSSRGTEAFF.

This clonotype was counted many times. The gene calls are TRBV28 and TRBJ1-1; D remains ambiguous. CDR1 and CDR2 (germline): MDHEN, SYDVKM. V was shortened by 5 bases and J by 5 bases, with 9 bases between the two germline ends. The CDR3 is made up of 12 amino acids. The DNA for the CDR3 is TGTGCCAGCAGTCGTGGGATGACTGAAGCTTTCTTT. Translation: CASSRGMTEAFF.

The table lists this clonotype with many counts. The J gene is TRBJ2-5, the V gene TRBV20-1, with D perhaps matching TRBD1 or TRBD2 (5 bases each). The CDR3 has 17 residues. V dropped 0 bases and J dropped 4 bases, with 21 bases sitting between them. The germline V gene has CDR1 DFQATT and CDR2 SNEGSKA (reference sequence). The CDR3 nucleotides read TGCAGTGCTAGAGATGGGAACCGGGGCCTCGGCGGAGAGACCCAGTACTTC. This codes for CSARDGNRGLGGETQYF.

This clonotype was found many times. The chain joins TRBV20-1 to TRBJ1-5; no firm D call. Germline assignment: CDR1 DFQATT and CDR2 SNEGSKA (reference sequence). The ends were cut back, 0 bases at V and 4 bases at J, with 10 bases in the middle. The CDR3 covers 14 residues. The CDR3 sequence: CSARDGRVNQPQHF. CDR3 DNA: TGCAGTGCTAGAGATGGGAGGGTGAATCAGCCCCAGCATTTT.

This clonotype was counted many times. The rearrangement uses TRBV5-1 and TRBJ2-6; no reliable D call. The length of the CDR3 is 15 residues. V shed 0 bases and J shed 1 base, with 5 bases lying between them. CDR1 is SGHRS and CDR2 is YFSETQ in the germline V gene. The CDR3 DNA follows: TGCGCCAGCAGCTTGGTGGGATCTGGGGCCAACGTCCTGACTTTC. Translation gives CASSLVGSGANVLTF.

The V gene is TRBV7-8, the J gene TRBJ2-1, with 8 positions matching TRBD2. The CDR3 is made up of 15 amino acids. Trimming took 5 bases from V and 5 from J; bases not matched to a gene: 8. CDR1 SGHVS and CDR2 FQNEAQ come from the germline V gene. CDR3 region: CASSPGGGANNEQFF. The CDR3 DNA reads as TGTGCCAGCAGCCCCGGGGGGGGGGCGAACAATGAGCAGTTCTTC.

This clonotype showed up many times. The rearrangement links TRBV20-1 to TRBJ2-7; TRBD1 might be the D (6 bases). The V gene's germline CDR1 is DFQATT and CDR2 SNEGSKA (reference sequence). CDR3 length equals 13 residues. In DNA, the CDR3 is TGCTCGAACATCAGGACAGAATCCTACGAGCAGTACTTC. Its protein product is CSNIRTESYEQYF.

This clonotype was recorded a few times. In DNA form, the CDR3 reads TGTGCCAGCAGCCGCGACAGGGTCACCGGGGAGCTGTTTTTT. It translates to CASSRDRVTGELFF. V is TRBV6-1 and J is TRBJ2-2; 7 bases match TRBD1. The CDR3 covers 14 residues. Germline CDR1 and CDR2: MNHNS and SASEGT. With V trimmed by 6 bases and J by 4 bases, 5 bases remained unmatched.

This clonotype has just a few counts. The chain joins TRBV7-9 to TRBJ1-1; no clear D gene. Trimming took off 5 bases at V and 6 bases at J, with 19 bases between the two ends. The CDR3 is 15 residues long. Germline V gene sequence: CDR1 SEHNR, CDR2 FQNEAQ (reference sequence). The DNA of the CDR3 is TGTGCCAGCAGCCCCCCGCAGTTTTCTTTCTCTGAAGCTTTCTTT. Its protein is CASSPPQFSFSEAFF.

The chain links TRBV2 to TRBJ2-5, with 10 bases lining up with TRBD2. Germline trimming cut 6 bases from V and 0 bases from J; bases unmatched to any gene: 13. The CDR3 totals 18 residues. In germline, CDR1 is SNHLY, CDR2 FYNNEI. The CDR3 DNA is TGTGCCAGCAGCGTGGTTAGCGGGGGGCCGACGTACCAAGAGACCCAGTACTTC. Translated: CASSVVSGGPTYQETQYF.

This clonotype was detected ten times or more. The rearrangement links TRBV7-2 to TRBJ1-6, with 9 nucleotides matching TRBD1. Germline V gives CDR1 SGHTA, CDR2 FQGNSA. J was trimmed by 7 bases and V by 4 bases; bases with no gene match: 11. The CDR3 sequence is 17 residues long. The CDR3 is CASSSMNVQGANSPLHF. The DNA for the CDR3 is TGTGCCAGCAGCTCCATGAATGTACAGGGGGCAAATTCACCCCTCCACTTT.

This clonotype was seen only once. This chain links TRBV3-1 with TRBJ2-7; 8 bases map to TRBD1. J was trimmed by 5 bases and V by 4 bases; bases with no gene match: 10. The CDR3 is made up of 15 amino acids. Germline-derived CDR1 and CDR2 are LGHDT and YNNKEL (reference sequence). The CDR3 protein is CASSRGRTGWDEQYF. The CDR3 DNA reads TGTGCCAGCAGCCGAGGGAGGACAGGGTGGGACGAGCAGTACTTC.

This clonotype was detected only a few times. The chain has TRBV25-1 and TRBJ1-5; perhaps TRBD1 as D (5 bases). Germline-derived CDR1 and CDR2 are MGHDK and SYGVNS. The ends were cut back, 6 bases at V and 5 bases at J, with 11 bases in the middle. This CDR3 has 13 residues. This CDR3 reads CASSISTDQPQHF. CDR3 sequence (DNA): TGTGCCAGCAGCATTTCGACAGATCAGCCCCAGCATTTT.